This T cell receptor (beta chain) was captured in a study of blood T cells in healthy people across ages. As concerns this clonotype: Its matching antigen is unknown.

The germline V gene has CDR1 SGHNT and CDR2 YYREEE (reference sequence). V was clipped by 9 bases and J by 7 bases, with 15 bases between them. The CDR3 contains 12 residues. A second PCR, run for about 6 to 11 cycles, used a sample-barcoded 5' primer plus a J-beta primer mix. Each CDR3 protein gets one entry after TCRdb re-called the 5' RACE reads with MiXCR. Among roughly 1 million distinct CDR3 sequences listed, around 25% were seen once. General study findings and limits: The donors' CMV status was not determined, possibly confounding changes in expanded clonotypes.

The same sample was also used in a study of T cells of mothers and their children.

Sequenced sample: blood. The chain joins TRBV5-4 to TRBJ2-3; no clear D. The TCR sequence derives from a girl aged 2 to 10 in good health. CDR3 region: CATLTRENTQYF. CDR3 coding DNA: TGTGCCACCTTGACCAGAGAGAATACGCAGTATTTT.